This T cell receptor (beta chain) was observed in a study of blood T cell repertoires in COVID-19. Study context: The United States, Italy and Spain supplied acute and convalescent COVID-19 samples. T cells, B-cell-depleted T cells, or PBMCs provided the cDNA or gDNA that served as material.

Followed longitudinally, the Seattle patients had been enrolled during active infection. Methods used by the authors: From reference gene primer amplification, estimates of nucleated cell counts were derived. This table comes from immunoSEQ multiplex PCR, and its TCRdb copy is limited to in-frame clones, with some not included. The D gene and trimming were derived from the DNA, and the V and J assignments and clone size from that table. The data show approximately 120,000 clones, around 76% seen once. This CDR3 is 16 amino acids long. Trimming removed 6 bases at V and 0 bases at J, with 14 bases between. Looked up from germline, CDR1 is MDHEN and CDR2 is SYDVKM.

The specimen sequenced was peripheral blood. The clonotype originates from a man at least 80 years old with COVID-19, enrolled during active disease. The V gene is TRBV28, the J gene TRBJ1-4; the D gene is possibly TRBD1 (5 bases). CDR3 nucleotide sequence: TGTGCCAGCAGGGGAGGGACCGCCGCAACTAATGAAAAACTGTTTTTT. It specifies CASRGGTAATNEKLFF.